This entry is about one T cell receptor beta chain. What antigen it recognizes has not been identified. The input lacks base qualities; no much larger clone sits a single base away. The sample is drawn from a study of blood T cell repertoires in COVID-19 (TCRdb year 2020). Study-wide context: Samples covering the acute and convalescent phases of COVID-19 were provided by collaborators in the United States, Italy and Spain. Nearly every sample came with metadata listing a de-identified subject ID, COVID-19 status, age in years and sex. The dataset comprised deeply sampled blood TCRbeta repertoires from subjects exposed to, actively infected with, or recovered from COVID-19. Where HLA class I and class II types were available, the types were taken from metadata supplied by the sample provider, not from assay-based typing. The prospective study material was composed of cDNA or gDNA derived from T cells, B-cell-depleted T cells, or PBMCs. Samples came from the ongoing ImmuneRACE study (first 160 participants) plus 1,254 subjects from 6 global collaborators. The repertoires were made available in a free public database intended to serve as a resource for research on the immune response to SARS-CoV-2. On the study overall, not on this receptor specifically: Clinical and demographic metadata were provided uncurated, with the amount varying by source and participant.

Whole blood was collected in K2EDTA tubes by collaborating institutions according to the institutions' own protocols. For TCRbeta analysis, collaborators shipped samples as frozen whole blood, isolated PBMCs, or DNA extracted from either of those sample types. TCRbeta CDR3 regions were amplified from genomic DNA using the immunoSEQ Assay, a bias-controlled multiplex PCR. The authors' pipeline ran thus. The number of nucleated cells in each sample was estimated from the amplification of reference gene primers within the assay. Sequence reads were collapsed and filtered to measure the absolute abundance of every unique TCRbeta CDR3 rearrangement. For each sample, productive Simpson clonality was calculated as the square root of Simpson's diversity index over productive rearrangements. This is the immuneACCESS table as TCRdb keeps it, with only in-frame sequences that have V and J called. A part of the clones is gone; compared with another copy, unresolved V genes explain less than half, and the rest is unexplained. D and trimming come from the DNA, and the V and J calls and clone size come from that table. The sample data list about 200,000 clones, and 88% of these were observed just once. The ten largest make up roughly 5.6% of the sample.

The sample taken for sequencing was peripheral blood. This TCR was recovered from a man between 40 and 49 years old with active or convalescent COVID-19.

The base sequence is TGCGCCAGCAGCCCACTCGGACAGGTTTCCTACGAGCAGTACTTC. Its amino acids are CASSPLGQVSYEQYF. The rearranged chain carries TRBV5-1 and TRBJ2-7; the junction holds 7 bases that match TRBD1. Spanning cysteine to phenylalanine, the CDR3 consists of 15 amino acids. Only the CDR3 part of the read is kept: 45 bases, read in frame from the first base. CDR1 SGHRS and CDR2 YFSETQ were looked up in the germline V gene. V and J are trimmed by 4 bases and 1 base, and the gene matches miss 8 bases of the junction.